These 32 T cell receptor beta chains were all obtained from the same sample, sequenced in a study of T cell changes during pregnancy in multiple sclerosis (dated by TCRdb to the late 2010s). The library was made by the immunoSEQ multiplex PCR assay. Imported from immuneACCESS, the table was reduced by TCRdb to in-frame sequences with V and J called. These copies leave out some clones; in studies compared against another copy, an unresolved V gene accounts for under half, and the cause of the remainder is not known. This sample holds roughly 79,000 clones; 93% were observed only once. Less than 0.85% of the sample lies in the top ten. Specimen: peripheral blood, collected in the second trimester of pregnancy. These receptor sequences come from a female donor in good health, enrolled as a control in a pregnancy study.

The chain joins TRBV11-1 to TRBJ2-5; a weak D match, TRBD1 (5 bases). Germline loops: CDR1 SGHAT, CDR2 FQDESV (reference sequence). CDR3 size: 15 residues. With 1 base removed from V and 4 bases from J, the gap between germline ends came to 13 bases. The CDR3 region is CASSLGPRAGETQYF. CDR3 nucleotides: TGTGCCAGCAGCTTAGGGCCCAGGGCAGGAGAGACCCAGTACTTC. The whole variable domain, remainder taken from reference TRBV11-1 and TRBJ2-5, is EAEVAQSPRYKITEKSQAVAFWCDPISGHATLYWYRQILGQGPELLVQFQDESVVDDSQLPKDRFSAERLKGVDSTLKIQPAELGDSAMYLCASSLGPRAGETQYFGPGTRLLVL.

The rearrangement joins TRBV27 to TRBJ2-3; 12 bases match TRBD2. CDR3 length: 17 amino acids. The V and J ends lost 2 bases and 2 bases, in that order; junction bases with no gene match: 5. Germline V gene data show CDR1 as MNHEY and CDR2 as SMNVEV (reference sequence). The CDR3 coding sequence is TGTGCCAGCAGTTTAACAGGACTAGCGGGGCTCACAGATACGCAGTATTTT. Its protein is CASSLTGLAGLTDTQYF.

V gene TRBV6-5 combines with J gene TRBJ2-7; tentative D call: TRBD1 (6 bases). The CDR3 covers 13 residues. V lost 9 bases and J lost 0, with 12 bases in between. The germline V gene encodes CDR1 MNHEY and CDR2 SVGAGI. The chain's CDR3 is CASGKGDSYEQYF. The CDR3 nucleotides are TGTGCCAGTGGGAAGGGGGACTCCTACGAGCAGTACTTC.

This chain links TRBV18 with TRBJ2-1, with 8 positions matching TRBD1. J gave up 15 bases and V 4 bases, and 14 bases lay outside the gene matches. This CDR3 region has 14 residues. The germline CDR1 and CDR2 sequences are KGHSH and LQKENI. The CDR3 DNA follows: TGTGCCAGCTCACAGGAAAGGGCGGACAGGGTGCCGTTCTTC. As protein: CASSQERADRVPFF.

This rearrangement joins TRBV4-2 to TRBJ1-3; a weak D match, TRBD1 (6 bases). Trimming stripped 0 bases from V and 0 bases from J, with 12 bases between. The CDR3 runs 17 residues. Germline CDR1 reads LGHNA; CDR2 reads YNFKEQ. The CDR3 protein is CASSQDNQGFSGNTIYF. The CDR3 bases are TGTGCCAGCAGCCAAGATAATCAGGGGTTCTCTGGAAACACCATATATTTT.

V and J are TRBV7-9 and TRBJ1-5, with D unresolved. Per germline, CDR1 SEHNR and CDR2 FQNEAQ (reference sequence). The CDR3 consists of 13 residues. Trimming cost V 5 bases and J 7 bases, with 12 bases left between them. The CDR3 DNA reads as TGTGCCAGCAGCACCCCCGAGGGACAGCCCCAGCATTTT. Translation: CASSTPEGQPQHF.

The J gene is TRBJ2-3, the V gene TRBV5-4; no clear D. Trimming removed 5 bases at V and 0 bases at J, with 16 bases between. Germline V gives CDR1 SGHNT, CDR2 YYREEE (reference sequence). The CDR3 length is 16 residues. As DNA, the CDR3 is TGTGCCAGCAGGAATACCCCGGTACTCAGCACAGATACGCAGTATTTT. Translating gives CASRNTPVLSTDTQYF.

The CDR3: CASSARPTREGYTF. For the CDR3, the DNA is TGTGCCAGTAGTGCCCGTCCTACACGGGAAGGCTACACCTTC. V usage is TRBV19 and J usage is TRBJ1-2, with unresolved D. CDR1 and CDR2 from the germline V gene are LNHDA and SQIVND (reference sequence). The CDR3 is 14 amino acids. Trimming shortened V by 5 bases and J by 8 bases, and 18 bases separated the two germline ends.

The chain joins TRBV5-1 to TRBJ1-1, with 7 nucleotides matching TRBD1. CDR1 is SGHRS and CDR2 is YFSETQ in the germline V gene. The junction had 8 bases not matched to a gene; V was cut back by 2 bases and J by 7 bases. This CDR3 is built from 14 residues. The CDR3 protein is CASSFPRTGDEAFF. CDR3 bases: TGCGCCAGCAGCTTTCCTCGGACAGGAGATGAAGCTTTCTTT.

In this sample, this clone turned up once. J is TRBJ1-4 and V is TRBV15; D may be TRBD1 (6 bases). The germline V gene has CDR1 LNHNV and CDR2 YYDKDF (reference sequence). Trimming removed 0 bases at V and 4 bases at J, with 12 bases between. The CDR3 is 16 residues long. This CDR3 is CATSRDLGAGNEKLFF. In DNA, the CDR3 is TGTGCCACCAGCAGAGATCTGGGGGCGGGTAATGAAAAACTGTTTTTT. Full variable domain (outside the CDR3, taken from reference TRBV15 and TRBJ1-4): DAMVIQNPRYQVTQFGKPVTLSCSQTLNHNVMYWYQQKSSQAPKLLFHYYDKDFNNEADTPDNFQSRRPNTSFCFLDIRSPGLGDTAMYLCATSRDLGAGNEKLFFGSGTQLSVL.

A few counts support this clone. The gene calls are TRBV4-2 and TRBJ1-5; D ambiguous. This CDR3 has 15 amino acids. Germline V gene lookup returns CDR1 LGHNA and CDR2 YNFKEQ. V was cut by 1 base and J by 2 bases, with 9 bases left in between. The CDR3 loop reads CASSQGHGGNQPQHF. DNA of the CDR3: TGTGCCAGCAGCCAAGGGCATGGAGGCAATCAGCCCCAGCATTTT.

In DNA form, the CDR3 reads TGTGCCAGCAGCAAAGAATTACTAGCGGGGAGGGATGAGCAGTTCTTC. Its translation is CASSKELLAGRDEQFF. This chain links TRBV11-3 with TRBJ2-1; 10 bases are a match to TRBD2. The CDR3 is made up of 16 amino acids. Germline assignment: CDR1 SGHNT and CDR2 YENEEA. Trimming removed 5 bases from V and 8 bases from J; junction bases left unmatched: 12.

Written as DNA, the CDR3 is TGTGCCGCGGATACGGGACTAGCGACCTACGAGCAGTACTTC. It yields the protein CAADTGLATYEQYF. The chain is built from TRBV6-1 and TRBJ2-7; 10 bases are shared with TRBD2. The ends lost 11 bases at V and 2 bases at J; junction bases unmatched: 9. The CDR3 spans 14 residues. In germline, CDR1 is MNHNS, CDR2 SASEGT.

This sequence joins TRBV27 and TRBJ2-7; D is perhaps TRBD1 (6 bases). The length of the CDR3 is 15 residues. Trimming removed 3 bases from V and 3 bases from J, with 15 bases in between. CDR1 and CDR2 (germline): MNHEY, SMNVEV (reference sequence). The CDR3 sequence is CASSFGGQLSYEQYF. The CDR3 DNA follows: TGTGCCAGCAGTTTCGGCGGACAGTTAAGCTACGAGCAGTACTTC.

This chain uses TRBV18 with TRBJ2-3; no firm D call. Germline values: CDR1 KGHSH, CDR2 LQKENI. This CDR3 spans 14 amino acids. V was clipped by 3 bases and J by 3 bases, with 10 bases between them. The CDR3 DNA reads as TGTGCCAGCTCACCGATTTCAGGAACAGATACGCAGTATTTT. It is translated as CASSPISGTDTQYF. Supplemented by reference TRBV18 and TRBJ2-3, the full variable domain reads NAGVMQNPRHLVRRRGQEARLRCSPMKGHSHVYWYRQLPEEGLKFMVYLQKENIIDESGMPKERFSAEFPKEGPSILRIQQVVRGDSAAYFCASSPISGTDTQYFGPGTRLTVL.

The chain recombines TRBV6-6 with TRBJ2-7; 11 bases map to TRBD2. The V gene end was trimmed by 3 bases and the J gene end by 3 bases; junction bases not matched to a gene: 1. Germline V CDR1 and CDR2: MNHNY, SVGAGI (reference sequence). This CDR3 has 14 residues. CDR3 sequence reads: CASSYGTSGYEQYF. CDR3 nucleotides: TGTGCCAGCAGTTATGGGACTAGCGGCTACGAGCAGTACTTC.

The chain uses TRBV7-9 and TRBJ1-2; the match to TRBD1 covers 8 bases. V trimming: 4 bases; J trimming: 14 bases; junction bases outside the gene matches: 6. Looked up from germline, CDR1 is SEHNR and CDR2 is FQNEAQ (reference sequence). The CDR3 length is 11 residues. In DNA, the CDR3 is TGTGCCAGCAGCTCCACAGGGGGAGCGACCTTC. Protein product: CASSSTGGATF.

This sequence joins TRBV27 and TRBJ1-4; D remains unclear. Germline CDR1 and CDR2: MNHEY and SMNVEV (reference sequence). This CDR3 region has 14 residues. Trimming left V 3 bases short and J 2 bases short, with 7 bases between. The CDR3 DNA sequence: TGTGCCAGCAGTTTGCAGAACACTAATGAAAAACTGTTTTTT. Residues: CASSLQNTNEKLFF.

The chain combines TRBV9 with TRBJ1-1, with D unclear. The CDR3 sequence is 15 residues long. Trimming took off 0 bases at V and 0 bases at J, with 9 bases between the two ends. Per the germline V gene, CDR1 is SGDLS and CDR2 is YYNGEE. The CDR3 region is CASSVDQRVNTEAFF. The DNA for the CDR3 is TGTGCCAGCAGCGTAGATCAGAGGGTGAACACTGAAGCTTTCTTT.

The genes are TRBV7-3 and TRBJ2-2; TRBD2 might be the D (6 bases). Germline CDR1 and CDR2: SGHTA and FQGTGA. Trimming removed 2 bases at V and 5 bases at J, with 12 bases between. This CDR3 is built from 15 residues. CDR3 protein: CASSLGGRGTGELFF. CDR3 DNA: TGTGCCAGCAGCTTAGGAGGGCGAGGGACCGGGGAGCTGTTTTTT.

The V and J genes are TRBV7-2 and TRBJ2-3, with 11 bases fitting TRBD2. Germline values: CDR1 SGHTA, CDR2 FQGNSA. Losses at the gene ends were 5 bases for V and 0 bases for J; bases not matched to a gene: 4. The CDR3 extends over 16 amino acids. CDR3 sequence reads: CASSRSGGASTDTQYF. CDR3 nucleotide sequence: TGTGCCAGCAGCCGTAGCGGGGGGGCCAGCACAGATACGCAGTATTTT.

V and J are TRBV4-2 and TRBJ1-2, with D perhaps TRBD1 (5 bases). Trimming stripped 0 bases from V and 4 bases from J, with 15 bases between. The CDR3 extends over 16 amino acids. Germline V gives CDR1 LGHNA, CDR2 YNFKEQ. The CDR3 bases are TGTGCCAGCAGCCAAGAGTCGGCAGGGACTTTCTATGGCTACACCTTC. Amino acid sequence: CASSQESAGTFYGYTF.

V gene TRBV19 combines with J gene TRBJ1-5, with 7 bases that match TRBD1. The germline V gene encodes CDR1 LNHDA and CDR2 SQIVND (reference sequence). V gave up 6 bases and J gave up 4 bases; unmatched junction bases: 6. This CDR3 comprises 14 residues. The CDR3 sequence is CASSPGQQNQPQHF. The CDR3 nucleotides are TGTGCCAGTAGCCCGGGACAGCAAAATCAGCCCCAGCATTTT. Variable domain in full (rest from reference TRBV19 and TRBJ1-5): DGGITQSPKYLFRKEGQNVTLSCEQNLNHDAMYWYRQDPGQGLRLIYYSQIVNDFQKGDIAEGYSVSREKKESFPLTVTSAQKNPTAFYLCASSPGQQNQPQHFGDGTRLSIL.

This chain uses TRBV6-5 with TRBJ1-1; possible D gene TRBD1, 6 bases. Germline-derived CDR1 and CDR2 are MNHEY and SVGAGI. The CDR3 runs to 12 residues. Deletions cut 7 bases from V and 6 bases from J, with 12 bases between. CDR3 sequence (DNA): TGTGCCAGCAAAGGGGGAAGCGCTGAAGCTTTCTTT. This sequence encodes CASKGGSAEAFF.

The chain uses TRBV5-5 and TRBJ1-1, with TRBD1 matching over 9 bases. The CDR3 consists of 14 residues. Germline loops: CDR1 SGHKS, CDR2 YYEKEE (reference sequence). V lost 4 bases and J lost 3; bases outside the gene matches: 4. The CDR3 protein is CASSVGQGYTEAFF. CDR3 DNA: TGTGCCAGCAGCGTTGGACAGGGGTACACTGAAGCTTTCTTT.

V and J are TRBV6-5 and TRBJ2-7; 9 bases align to TRBD1. Per the germline V gene, CDR1 is MNHEY and CDR2 is SVGAGI. V was clipped by 4 bases and J by 9 bases; unmatched bases: 7. The CDR3 loop spans 13 amino acids. CDR3 sequence reads: CASSSSTGGLQYF. DNA of the CDR3: TGTGCCAGCAGTTCCTCGACAGGGGGTTTGCAGTACTTC.

The rearrangement joins TRBV5-4 to TRBJ1-1; no reliable D call. CDR3 length equals 12 residues. The germline V and J ends were trimmed by 4 bases and 9 bases, with 13 bases remaining between them. In germline, CDR1 is SGHNT, CDR2 YYREEE (reference sequence). The CDR3 protein is CASSATDTKAFF. The DNA for the CDR3 is TGTGCCAGCAGCGCCACCGACACCAAAGCTTTCTTT.

This clone was counted once. The rearrangement joins TRBV2 to TRBJ2-1, with 7 bases aligning to TRBD1. J was trimmed by 2 bases and V by 4 bases; bases with no gene match: 5. The CDR3 spans 15 residues. CDR1 and CDR2 (germline): SNHLY, FYNNEI. The CDR3 sequence is CASSGPTGTYNEQFF. The CDR3 bases are TGTGCCAGCAGTGGCCCGACAGGGACCTACAATGAGCAGTTCTTC.

CDR3 nucleotide sequence: TGTGCCAGCACTAAGCCAGGTTCCTACAATGAGCAGTTCTTC. This sequence encodes CASTKPGSYNEQFF. J is TRBJ2-1 and V is TRBV6-5; D call uncertain. Germline values: CDR1 MNHEY, CDR2 SVGAGI. This CDR3 spans 14 amino acids. The V end lost 7 bases, the J end lost 1 base, and 11 bases lay between the germline ends.

The J gene is TRBJ1-1, the V gene TRBV19; 7 bases map to TRBD1. The CDR3 totals 12 residues. V was clipped by 7 bases and J by 4 bases; unmatched bases: 3. From germline, CDR1 is LNHDA and CDR2 SQIVND (reference sequence). The CDR3 spells CASTPGGTEAFF. The CDR3 DNA follows: TGTGCCAGTACCCCAGGGGGCACTGAAGCTTTCTTT.

V gene TRBV10-3 combines with J gene TRBJ2-7, with 10 bases matching TRBD1. This CDR3 spans 14 amino acids. Germline lookup yields CDR1 ENHRY and CDR2 SYGVKD. The junction had 10 bases not matched to a gene; V was cut back by 5 bases and J by 9 bases. The CDR3 protein is CAISPVGQGLWQYF. The DNA for the CDR3 is TGTGCCATCAGTCCCGTGGGACAGGGGTTATGGCAGTACTTC.

This clone occurred once. The V gene is TRBV11-3, the J gene TRBJ1-1; D is perhaps TRBD1 (6 bases). The V end lost 2 bases, the J end lost 1 base, and 14 bases lay between the germline ends. CDR1 and CDR2 (germline): SGHNT, YENEEA. The CDR3 length is 16 residues. As DNA, the CDR3 is TGTGCCAGCAGCTTAATCAGGGGCGCGGGGAACACTGAAGCTTTCTTT. Translation gives CASSLIRGAGNTEAFF.